This TCR beta chain was retrieved from a study of neurological immune-mediated disorders. Regarding the study as a whole: Private repertoires in all groups were suggested by the finding that expanded clones across subjects shared no CDR3 amino acid sequences.

A note on this clonotype: Its antigen is still unknown. With a much larger clone just one base away, this may be a read error.

The team produced cDNA through 5'RACE using 10-nucleotide random UMIs. TCRdb ran MiXCR on the 5' RACE reads and lists one entry per CDR3 protein. The data contain about 57,000 distinct CDR3 sequences, about 12% of them singletons. V gave up 1 base and J gave up 1 base, with 5 bases separating them. The CDR3 covers 13 residues. The rearrangement joins TRBV12-3 or TRBV12-4 to TRBJ2-7, with D uncertain. The specimen sequenced was PBMCs. The TCR sequence derives from a woman aged 60-75 years with HTLV-1-associated myelopathy (HAM/TSP). Here the CDR3 DNA reads TGTGCCAGCAGTTTAGTCCTATCCTACGAGCAGTACTTC. Its translation: CASSLVLSYEQYF.